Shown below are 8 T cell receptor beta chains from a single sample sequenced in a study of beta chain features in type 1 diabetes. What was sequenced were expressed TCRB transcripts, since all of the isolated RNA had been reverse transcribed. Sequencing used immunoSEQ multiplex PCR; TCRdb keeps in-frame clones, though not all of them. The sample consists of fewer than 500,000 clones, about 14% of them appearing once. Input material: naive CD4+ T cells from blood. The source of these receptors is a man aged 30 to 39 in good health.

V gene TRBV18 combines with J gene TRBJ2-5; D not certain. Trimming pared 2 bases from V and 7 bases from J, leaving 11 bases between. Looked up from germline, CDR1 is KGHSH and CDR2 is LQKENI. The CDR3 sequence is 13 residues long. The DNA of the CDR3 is TGTGCCAGCTCACCAGCTCGCCCGGGGACCCAGTACTTC. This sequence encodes CASSPARPGTQYF.

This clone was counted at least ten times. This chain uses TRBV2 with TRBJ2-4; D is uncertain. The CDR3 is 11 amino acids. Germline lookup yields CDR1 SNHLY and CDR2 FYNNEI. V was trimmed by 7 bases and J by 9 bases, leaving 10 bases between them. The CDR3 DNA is TGTGCCAGCATGGACCCAGGCATTCAGTACTTC. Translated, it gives CASMDPGIQYF.

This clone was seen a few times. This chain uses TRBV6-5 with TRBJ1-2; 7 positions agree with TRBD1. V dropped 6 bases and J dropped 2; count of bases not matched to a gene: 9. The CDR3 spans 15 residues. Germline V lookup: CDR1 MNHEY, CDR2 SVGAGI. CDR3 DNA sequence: TGTGCCAGCAGCCACAGGGGCGTGAGAAACTATGGCTACACCTTC. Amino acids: CASSHRGVRNYGYTF.

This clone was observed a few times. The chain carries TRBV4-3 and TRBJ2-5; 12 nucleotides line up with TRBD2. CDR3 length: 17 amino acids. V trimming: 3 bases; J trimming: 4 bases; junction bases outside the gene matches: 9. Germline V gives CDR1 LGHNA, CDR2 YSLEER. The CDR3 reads CASSHSTGLAGLETQYF. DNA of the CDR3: TGCGCCAGCAGCCACAGTACGGGACTAGCGGGTCTAGAGACCCAGTACTTC.

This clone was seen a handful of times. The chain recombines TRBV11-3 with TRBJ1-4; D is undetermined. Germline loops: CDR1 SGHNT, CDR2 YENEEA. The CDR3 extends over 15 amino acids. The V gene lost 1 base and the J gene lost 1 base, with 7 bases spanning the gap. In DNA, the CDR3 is TGTGCCAGCAGCTTAGGACGGGGAACTAATGAAAAACTGTTTTTT. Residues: CASSLGRGTNEKLFF. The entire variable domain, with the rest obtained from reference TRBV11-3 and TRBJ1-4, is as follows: EAGVVQSPRYKIIEKKQPVAFWCNPISGHNTLYWYLQNLGQGPELLIRYENEEAVDDSQLPKDRFSAERLKGVDSTLKIQPAELGDSAVYLCASSLGRGTNEKLFFGSGTQLSVL.

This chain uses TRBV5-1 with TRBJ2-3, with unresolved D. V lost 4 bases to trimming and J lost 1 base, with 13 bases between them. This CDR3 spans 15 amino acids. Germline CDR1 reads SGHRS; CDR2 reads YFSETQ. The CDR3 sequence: CASSLNPAGTDTQYF. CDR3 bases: TGCGCCAGCAGCCTAAACCCTGCCGGCACAGATACGCAGTATTTT.

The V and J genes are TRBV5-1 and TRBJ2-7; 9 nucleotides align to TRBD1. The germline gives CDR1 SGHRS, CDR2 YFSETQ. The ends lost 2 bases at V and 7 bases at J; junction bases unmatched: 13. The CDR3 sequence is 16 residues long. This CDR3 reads CASSFDGTGQGQEQYV. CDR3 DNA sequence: TGCGCCAGCAGCTTCGACGGGACAGGGCAGGGTCAAGAGCAGTACGTC.

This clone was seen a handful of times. CDR3 DNA: TGCGCCAGCAGCCCCCGGAGTTTCCGGAACAACACAGATACGCAGTATTTT. This codes for CASSPRSFRNNTDTQYF. The chain links TRBV4-1 to TRBJ2-3; D is uncertain. The V gene's germline CDR1 is MGHRA and CDR2 YSYEKL. V was cut by 4 bases and J by 2 bases, with 19 bases left in between. There are 17 residues in the CDR3.